The 14 T cell receptor beta chains in this list originate from one sample, sequenced in a study of T cell responses to AZD1222 COVID-19 vaccine (dated by TCRdb to about 2021). The time point label for this specimen denotes: about 28 days (+/-7) after the second vaccine dose. Receptor amplification or capture employed the immunoSEQ multiplex PCR assay. TCRdb stores this immuneACCESS table with in-frame sequences only. Part of the clones is absent; in the studies checked, under half of the shortfall reflects unresolved V genes, and no reason is known for the rest. The sample profile shows around 270,000 clones; approximately 94% of them were found once. The ten largest clonotypes hold approximately 0.52% of the sample. The material sequenced was peripheral blood, taken 28 days after the second AZD1222 dose. The receptors originated from an adult who received the AZD1222 COVID-19 vaccine.

The chain recombines TRBV6-5 with TRBJ1-3; D ambiguous. The CDR3 covers 12 residues. The V gene's germline CDR1 is MNHEY and CDR2 SVGAGI. With 7 bases removed from V and 4 bases from J, the gap between germline ends came to 8 bases. This CDR3 reads CASTPEGNTIYF. In DNA, the CDR3 is TGTGCCAGCACTCCGGAAGGAAACACCATATATTTT.

This clone occurred a few times. The chain uses TRBV19 and TRBJ1-5; 8 bases match TRBD1. The CDR3 sequence is 15 residues long. J lost 4 bases, V lost 4 bases, and 6 bases had no gene match. The germline V gene encodes CDR1 LNHDA and CDR2 SQIVND (reference sequence). CDR3: CASSTIDRGNQPQHF. CDR3 DNA sequence: TGTGCCAGTAGTACTATCGACAGGGGAAATCAGCCCCAGCATTTT.

This chain uses TRBV10-3 with TRBJ2-2; no reliable D call. V was cut by 6 bases and J by 6 bases, with 8 bases left in between. There are 12 residues in the CDR3. Germline V gives CDR1 ENHRY, CDR2 SYGVKD. The CDR3 spells CAISERAGELFF. The CDR3 DNA reads as TGTGCCATCAGCGAGCGAGCCGGGGAGCTGTTTTTT.

The chain has TRBV9 and TRBJ2-5, with D perhaps matching TRBD1 or TRBD2 (5 bases each). The CDR3 spans 13 residues. V was clipped by 8 bases and J by 3 bases, with 14 bases between them. Per the germline V gene, CDR1 is SGDLS and CDR2 is YYNGEE. CDR3 protein: CASGPGREETQYF. In nucleotides, the CDR3 is TGTGCCAGTGGCCCGGGACGCGAAGAGACCCAGTACTTC.

The rearrangement uses TRBV10-2 and TRBJ2-3; 8 bases align to TRBD2. This CDR3 comprises 15 residues. In germline, CDR1 is WSHSY, CDR2 SAAADI. Trimming removed 6 bases from V and 3 bases from J; junction bases left unmatched: 8. The chain's CDR3 is CASSPSGGVTDTQYF. CDR3 nucleotides: TGCGCCAGCAGCCCCAGCGGGGGCGTTACAGATACGCAGTATTTT.

In this sample, this clone turned up a few times. This chain joins TRBV6-2 or TRBV6-3 and TRBJ1-3; no reliable D call. The V gene lost 3 bases and the J gene lost 5 bases, with 17 bases spanning the gap. In germline, CDR1 is MNHEY, CDR2 SVGEGT. This CDR3 has 16 amino acids. CDR3 coding DNA: TGTGCCAGCAGTTATAAGGAGATACTCTGGAGAAACACCATATATTTT. This gives the protein CASSYKEILWRNTIYF.

The chain's CDR3 is CASSLAWRGQFSYNEQFF. CDR3 DNA: TGTGCCAGCAGCCTGGCGTGGCGGGGACAGTTCTCCTACAATGAGCAGTTCTTC. The chain recombines TRBV7-9 with TRBJ2-1, with D possibly matching TRBD1 (7 bases). The germline CDR1 and CDR2 sequences are SEHNR and FQNEAQ (reference sequence). V lost 5 bases and J lost 0, with 20 bases in between. CDR3 length equals 18 residues. Full variable domain (outside the CDR3, taken from reference TRBV7-9 and TRBJ2-1): DTGVSQNPRHKITKRGQNVTFRCDPISEHNRLYWYRQTLGQGPEFLTYFQNEAQLEKSRLLSDRFSAERPKGSFSTLEIQRTEQGDSAMYLCASSLAWRGQFSYNEQFFGPGTRLTVL.

The sample holds a few counts of this clone. The V and J genes are TRBV19 and TRBJ2-3, with 7 nucleotides matching TRBD2. The CDR3 contains 13 residues. Per the germline V gene, CDR1 is LNHDA and CDR2 is SQIVND (reference sequence). J gave up 5 bases and V 5 bases, and 4 bases lay outside the gene matches. CDR3 in amino acids: CASSGGGRDTQYF. The CDR3 region has the DNA TGTGCCAGTAGTGGGGGGGGGAGAGATACGCAGTATTTT.

This clone was counted once. This chain uses TRBV18 with TRBJ2-7, with TRBD2 identical over 12 bases. The CDR3 covers 15 residues. V lost 6 bases to trimming and J lost 3 bases; unmatched junction nucleotides: 6. CDR1 KGHSH and CDR2 LQKENI come from the germline V gene. The CDR3 spells CASSQGLAGIYEQYF. The DNA of the CDR3 is TGTGCCAGCTCCCAAGGACTAGCGGGGATCTACGAGCAGTACTTC.

V gene TRBV11-2 combines with J gene TRBJ2-7; TRBD1 might be the D (5 bases). The CDR3 is 13 amino acids. Trimming cost V 5 bases and J 2 bases, with 10 bases left between them. Germline values: CDR1 SGHAT, CDR2 FQNNGV. This CDR3 reads CASSRQPPYEQYF. The CDR3 coding sequence is TGTGCCAGCAGCCGACAGCCTCCCTACGAGCAGTACTTC.

V is TRBV19 and J is TRBJ1-5; the D gene is possibly TRBD1 (5 bases). V lost 7 bases to trimming and J lost 0 bases, with 16 bases between them. The CDR3 is made up of 16 amino acids. The germline V gene encodes CDR1 LNHDA and CDR2 SQIVND (reference sequence). The DNA of the CDR3 is TGTGCCAGTACCCTCCGCGGGGACTATAGCAATCAGCCCCAGCATTTT. Protein product: CASTLRGDYSNQPQHF. Variable domain in full (rest from reference TRBV19 and TRBJ1-5): DGGITQSPKYLFRKEGQNVTLSCEQNLNHDAMYWYRQDPGQGLRLIYYSQIVNDFQKGDIAEGYSVSREKKESFPLTVTSAQKNPTAFYLCASTLRGDYSNQPQHFGDGTRLSIL.

The chain is built from TRBV5-1 and TRBJ2-5; no clear D. The V end was cut by 2 bases, the J end by 5 bases, with 7 bases between. Per germline, CDR1 SGHRS and CDR2 YFSETQ. CDR3 length: 12 residues. CDR3 sequence: CASSFPEETQYF. The DNA of the CDR3 is TGCGCCAGCAGCTTCCCTGAGGAGACCCAGTACTTC.

The chain combines TRBV7-9 with TRBJ2-1; 12 nucleotides align to TRBD2. The V segment lost 3 bases and the J segment 9 bases; nucleotides outside the gene matches: 9. CDR1 and CDR2 from the germline V gene are SEHNR and FQNEAQ (reference sequence). The CDR3 length is 16 residues. CDR3 residues: CASSFPSGGAGGEQFF. CDR3 DNA sequence: TGTGCCAGCAGCTTCCCTAGCGGGGGGGCAGGAGGTGAGCAGTTCTTC.

This chain links TRBV9 with TRBJ1-3; 8 bases are shared with TRBD1. Trimming took 3 bases from V and 7 from J; bases not matched to a gene: 9. The CDR3 spans 15 residues. CDR1 SGDLS and CDR2 YYNGEE come from the germline V gene. In DNA, the CDR3 is TGTGCCAGCAGCGCCGAAGACAGGGGTAGGAACACCATATATTTT. Protein: CASSAEDRGRNTIYF.